These 23 T cell receptor beta chains came from one sample sequenced in a study of low-dose radiotherapy and immunotherapy resistance in tumors. First-strand cDNA relied on TRAV- and TRBV-specific primers spanning alpha and beta chains. Over roughly 19 PCR cycles, TCRs were amplified from a constant-region primer and V-primer adapter. TCRdb fed the reads into MiXCR, producing one record per CDR3 protein. The data contain about 20,000 distinct CDR3 sequences, 74% of them singletons. The source of these receptors is a human donor with advanced metastatic prostate, ovarian, gallbladder or colorectal cancer (not recorded which). This table probably holds off-target reads from a library built for another chain.

This rearrangement joins TRBV6-5 to TRBJ1-1; TRBD1 agrees at 9 bases. Germline trimming cut 2 bases from V and 1 base from J; bases unmatched to any gene: 5. Germline V lookup: CDR1 MNHEY, CDR2 SVGAGI. The CDR3 loop spans 16 amino acids. The CDR3 protein is CASSYATGGPNTEAFF. The CDR3 DNA follows: TGTGCCAGCAGTTACGCAACAGGGGGCCCGAACACTGAAGCTTTCTTT.

This sequence joins TRBV9 and TRBJ1-1, with D possibly TRBD1 on 6 matching bases. The CDR3 contains 16 residues. V lost 6 bases, J lost 4 bases, and 22 bases lay in between. Germline CDR1 is SGDLS and CDR2 is YYNGEE. CDR3 amino acids: CASTDGDIGGSTEAFF. The CDR3 DNA is TGTGCCAGCACGGATGGAGACATCGGGGGCAGCACTGAAGCTTTCTTT.

The V call is TRBV28, the J call TRBJ1-4; 9 bases match TRBD1. Germline CDR1 and CDR2: MDHEN and SYDVKM. The V segment lost 5 bases and the J segment 9 bases; nucleotides outside the gene matches: 13. The CDR3 sequence is 16 residues long. CDR3 sequence reads: CASSQSPGQGGKKLFF. CDR3 in DNA: TGTGCCAGCAGTCAGTCCCCGGGACAGGGCGGTAAAAAACTGTTTTTT.

This chain connects TRBV19 to TRBJ1-3, with D tentatively TRBD1 (6 bases). The CDR3 length is 16 residues. Deletions cut 8 bases from V and 0 bases from J, with 17 bases between. CDR1 and CDR2 from the germline V gene are LNHDA and SQIVND (reference sequence). The CDR3 nucleotides read TGTGCCAGTCGGCAGGGGACATACAACTCTGGAAACACCATATATTTT. This sequence encodes CASRQGTYNSGNTIYF.

V is TRBV18 and J is TRBJ1-2; no firm D call. V was clipped by 2 bases and J by 4 bases, with 14 bases between them. In germline, CDR1 is KGHSH, CDR2 LQKENI. There are 15 residues in the CDR3. This CDR3 reads CASSPGVGPVYGYTF. The CDR3 DNA sequence: TGTGCCAGCTCACCAGGCGTCGGGCCCGTCTATGGCTACACCTTC. The full variable domain, its missing parts supplied by reference TRBV18 and TRBJ1-2, is NAGVMQNPRHLVRRRGQEARLRCSPMKGHSHVYWYRQLPEEGLKFMVYLQKENIIDESGMPKERFSAEFPKEGPSILRIQQVVRGDSAAYFCASSPGVGPVYGYTFGSGTRLTVV.

This sequence joins TRBV6-2 or TRBV6-3 and TRBJ2-1, with TRBD2 matching 8 bases. Trimming at V came to 6 bases and at J to 3 bases, leaving 7 bases not matched to a gene. Germline V gene lookup returns CDR1 MNHEY and CDR2 SVGEGT. This CDR3 region has 15 residues. CDR3 residues: CASRPGGGNYNEQFF. CDR3 in DNA: TGTGCCAGCAGGCCCGGGGGGGGCAACTACAATGAGCAGTTCTTC.

The chain recombines TRBV20-1 with TRBJ2-1, with D possibly being TRBD2 (6 bases). This CDR3 region has 14 residues. Germline values: CDR1 DFQATT, CDR2 SNEGSKA (reference sequence). V was clipped by 2 bases and J by 13 bases, with 21 bases between them. The DNA of the CDR3 is TGCAGTGCTAGAAATACTTACGGCGGGGTCCCTCAGTTCTTC. Translated, it gives CSARNTYGGVPQFF.

In its sample, this clonotype was seen once. V usage is TRBV12-3 or TRBV12-4 and J usage is TRBJ1-2; 11 bases map to TRBD1. Trimming took 3 bases from V and 10 from J; bases not matched to a gene: 16. This CDR3 comprises 17 residues. The CDR3, as DNA: TGTGCCAGCAGTTTTAAGGGACAGGGGGGCAGTAACTCTGTCTACACCTTC. Its translation is CASSFKGQGGSNSVYTF.

J is TRBJ1-2 and V is TRBV30; 11 bases line up with TRBD1. The CDR3 totals 14 residues. V dropped 0 bases and J dropped 8; count of bases not matched to a gene: 5. From germline, CDR1 is GTSNPN and CDR2 SVGIG (reference sequence). This chain's CDR3 is CAWSVIGTGGGYTF. For the CDR3, the DNA is TGTGCCTGGAGTGTAATCGGGACAGGGGGAGGCTACACCTTC.

V is TRBV4-3 and J is TRBJ2-2, with TRBD2 matching 8 bases. This CDR3 has 19 residues. With V trimmed by 0 bases and J by 0 bases, 9 bases remained unmatched. Germline V lookup: CDR1 LGHNA, CDR2 YSLEER. The CDR3 reads CASSQDRGGGLANTGELFF. The CDR3 DNA follows: TGCGCCAGCAGCCAAGATCGGGGTGGGGGACTAGCGAACACCGGGGAGCTGTTTTTT.

On this clonotype itself: The junction and the germline gene differ at one end; a read error may be behind it. This chain uses TRBV5-3 with TRBJ1-1, with D possibly matching TRBD1 (5 bases). TRBV5-3 is designated an ORF whose function remains uncertain. There are 13 residues in the CDR3. The DNA of the CDR3 is TGTGCCAGCAGCTCAGCGGGACGAACTGAAGCTTTCTTT. As protein: CASSSAGRTEAFF.

The CDR3 reads CSAMTGLDGYTF. CDR3 coding DNA: TGCAGTGCCATGACAGGGTTAGATGGCTACACCTTC. The rearrangement uses TRBV20-1 and TRBJ1-2; 7 nucleotides agree with TRBD1. V lost 6 bases to trimming and J lost 6 bases; unmatched junction nucleotides: 7. The germline gives CDR1 DFQATT, CDR2 SNEGSKA (reference sequence). The CDR3 covers 12 residues.

The V and J genes are TRBV5-3 and TRBJ2-2, with 13 bases matching TRBD2. TRBV5-3 carries the ORF label, with uncertain function. The CDR3 spans 17 residues. V shed 4 bases, J shed 0 bases, and the junction held 3 bases outside the gene matches. The CDR3 bases are TGTGCCAGAAGCCCTGGACTAGCGGGGGCGAACACCGGGGAGCTGTTTTTT. It is translated as CARSPGLAGANTGELFF.

V and J are TRBV12-3 or TRBV12-4 and TRBJ2-7; D perhaps matches TRBD1 (6 bases). This CDR3 has 14 residues. The V end lost 4 bases, the J end lost 7 bases, and 17 bases lay between the germline ends. CDR3 amino acids: CASSSSTGQREQYF. CDR3 DNA: TGTGCCAGCAGTTCGAGTACAGGGCAGCGGGAGCAGTACTTC.

V gene TRBV5-1 combines with J gene TRBJ2-2; D is undetermined. The CDR3 extends over 12 amino acids. The germline gives CDR1 SGHRS, CDR2 YFSETQ. Trimming removed 5 bases at V and 2 bases at J, with 4 bases between. The CDR3 DNA follows: TGCGCCAGCAGTCAAAACACCGGGGAGCTGTTTTTT. This codes for CASSQNTGELFF.

The rearrangement joins TRBV10-3 to TRBJ2-3; the D gene is possibly TRBD2 (6 bases). Trimming took 4 bases from V and 5 from J, leaving 13 bases between them. Germline loops: CDR1 ENHRY, CDR2 SYGVKD. The CDR3 contains 14 residues. As DNA, the CDR3 is TGTGCCATCAGTGCGGACGGAGCGGGAGATACGCAGTATTTT. It specifies CAISADGAGDTQYF.

This clonotype was counted a few times. The chain recombines TRBV5-4 with TRBJ1-6, with a possible D match to TRBD1 (5 bases). This CDR3 has 14 residues. V was trimmed by 2 bases and J by 7 bases, leaving 10 bases between them. The V gene's germline CDR1 is SGHNT and CDR2 YYREEE (reference sequence). For the CDR3, the DNA is TGTGCCAGCAGCTTCCCCGGGGACAATTCACCCCTCCACTTT. Amino acids: CASSFPGDNSPLHF.

This clonotype was observed a few times. This chain connects TRBV5-5 to TRBJ2-7; tentatively, D is TRBD1 or TRBD2 (6 bases each). CDR3 size: 15 residues. Germline values: CDR1 SGHKS, CDR2 YYEKEE (reference sequence). V lost 7 bases to trimming and J lost 1 base, with 18 bases between them. The DNA of the CDR3 is TGTGCCAGCGGGGGGCAGGGGCTAGGATCCTACGAGCAGTACTTC. This codes for CASGGQGLGSYEQYF.

The rearrangement joins TRBV28 to TRBJ1-1; no reliable D call. The length of the CDR3 is 16 residues. The germline V and J ends were trimmed by 8 bases and 0 bases, with 19 bases remaining between them. Germline V gene lookup returns CDR1 MDHEN and CDR2 SYDVKM. CDR3 residues: CASESLGLGMNTEAFF. CDR3 in DNA: TGTGCCAGCGAATCTCTCGGGTTGGGCATGAACACTGAAGCTTTCTTT.

V is TRBV12-3 or TRBV12-4 and J is TRBJ2-1; D may be TRBD2 (6 bases). Trimming left V 5 bases short and J 4 bases short, with 15 bases between. The CDR3 covers 15 residues. Here the CDR3 DNA reads TGTGCCAGCAGTATGACTGGGGGGAGGTACAATGAGCAGTTCTTC. Amino acids: CASSMTGGRYNEQFF.

The chain recombines TRBV6-2 or TRBV6-3 with TRBJ2-3, with D possibly being TRBD1 (6 bases). This CDR3 contains 13 residues. Germline lookup yields CDR1 MNHEY and CDR2 SVGEGT. Trimming removed 7 bases at V and 0 bases at J, with 8 bases between. In DNA, the CDR3 is TGTGCCAGCATCCAGGGGAGCACAGATACGCAGTATTTT. Translating gives CASIQGSTDTQYF.

This clonotype was detected a few times. The V and J genes are TRBV28 and TRBJ2-1; D uncertain. There are 12 residues in the CDR3. The germline V gene has CDR1 MDHEN and CDR2 SYDVKM. V dropped 2 bases and J dropped 6 bases, with 5 bases sitting between them. CDR3 amino acids: CASSLTTNEQFF. CDR3 in DNA: TGTGCCAGCAGTTTAACCACCAATGAGCAGTTCTTC.

The chain carries TRBV5-1 and TRBJ1-2; D ambiguous. Germline V gene sequence: CDR1 SGHRS, CDR2 YFSETQ. V gave up 1 base and J gave up 5 bases, with 9 bases separating them. This CDR3 is built from 13 residues. The CDR3 sequence: CASSLFGEYGYTF. In DNA form, the CDR3 reads TGCGCCAGCAGCTTGTTCGGGGAGTATGGCTACACCTTC.